A selection of T cell receptor beta chains follows, all from one sample in a study of blood T cell repertoires in COVID-19. Some clones are missing from TCRdb's copy, which holds only in-frame ones; the method was immunoSEQ multiplex PCR. The sample consists of 190,000 or so clones, approximately 86% of them appearing once. Sequenced input: peripheral blood. The origin of the receptors is a man between 40 and 49 years old with active or convalescent COVID-19. Each CDR3 is given with its conserved first and last residue. D genes are given only for firm matches. Clone size, where shown, is once, few, many, or a class for clones that have expanded.

d_call	v_call	j_call	clone_size	cdr3_aa	cdr3_nt
NA	TRBV7-2	TRBJ2-7	NA	CASSLEGVAYEQYF	TGTGCCAGCAGCCTCGAGGGGGTGGCCTACGAGCAGTACTTC
TRBD1	TRBV30	TRBJ2-1	NA	CAWSVGQGEYNEQFF	TGTGCCTGGAGTGTAGGGCAGGGGGAGTACAATGAGCAGTTCTTC
TRBD1	TRBV7-9	TRBJ1-4	NA	CASSRTGERNEKLFF	TGTGCCAGCAGCCGGACAGGGGAAAGAAACGAAAAACTGTTTTTT
NA	TRBV6-5	TRBJ2-1	NA	CASSSLLQNEQFF	TGTGCCAGCAGCTCCCTTCTCCAGAACGAGCAGTTCTTC
TRBD1	TRBV11-3	TRBJ2-3	NA	CASSPGQGYTDTQYF	TGTGCCAGCAGCCCGGGACAGGGATACACAGATACGCAGTATTTT
NA	TRBV28	TRBJ1-3	few	CASATREWGNTIYF	TGTGCCAGCGCCACGAGGGAATGGGGAAACACCATATATTTT
TRBD1	TRBV14	TRBJ2-1	NA	CASNDRGPYNEQFF	TGTGCCAGCAACGACAGGGGTCCCTACAATGAGCAGTTCTTC
NA	TRBV30	TRBJ1-5	NA	CAWSVKGVINQPQHF	TGTGCCTGGAGTGTAAAGGGGGTGATCAATCAGCCCCAGCATTTT
TRBD1	TRBV4-3	TRBJ1-4	once	CASSQKKGTGNEKLFF	TGCGCCAGCAGCCAAAAAAAAGGGACAGGGAATGAAAAACTGTTTTTT
NA	TRBV7-9	TRBJ1-1	NA	CASSPMGGPTGTEAFF	TGTGCCAGCAGCCCTATGGGGGGTCCGACGGGGACTGAAGCTTTCTTT
TRBD1	TRBV7-3	TRBJ1-1	NA	CASSPGQANTEAFF	TGTGCCAGCAGCCCGGGACAGGCGAACACTGAAGCTTTCTTT
TRBD1	TRBV2	TRBJ2-5	NA	CASSRQGGEETQYF	TGTGCCAGCAGTCGACAGGGGGGAGAGGAGACCCAGTACTTC
NA	TRBV19	TRBJ1-1	once	CARALGGGGTEAFF	TGTGCCAGGGCACTGGGAGGGGGAGGGACTGAAGCTTTCTTT
NA	TRBV10-3	TRBJ2-7	many	CAISEGWDNQDSYEQYF	TGTGCCATCAGTGAAGGGTGGGACAACCAAGACTCCTACGAGCAGTACTTC
NA	TRBV7-8	TRBJ1-1	NA	CASSLSSNTEAFF	TGTGCCAGCAGCTTAAGCTCAAACACTGAAGCTTTCTTT
NA	TRBV4-2	TRBJ1-6	NA	CASSQDRPSDSPLHF	TGTGCCAGCAGCCAAGATCGCCCCAGCGATTCACCCCTCCACTTT
NA	TRBV2	TRBJ1-1	few	CARNNRRNTEAFF	TGTGCCAGAAACAACAGGAGGAACACTGAAGCTTTCTTT
NA	TRBV9	TRBJ2-3	NA	CASSVGRNTQYF	TGTGCCAGCAGCGTAGGGAGGAATACGCAGTATTTT
NA	TRBV30	TRBJ1-4	NA	CAWSVPRVAKLFF	TGTGCCTGGAGTGTTCCTAGAGTCGCAAAACTGTTTTTT
NA	TRBV27	TRBJ1-2	NA	CASSSTGFNYGYTF	TGTGCCAGCAGTTCTACAGGTTTTAACTATGGCTACACCTTC
TRBD1	TRBV27	TRBJ1-2	once	CASSLDVQGARGYTF	TGTGCCAGCAGTTTGGACGTTCAGGGGGCGCGCGGCTACACCTTC
NA	TRBV9	TRBJ2-1	NA	CASSSLEGSYNEQFF	TGTGCCAGCAGCTCCTTGGAGGGGTCCTACAATGAGCAGTTCTTC
NA	TRBV7-3	TRBJ1-2	once	CASSPAGEANYGYTF	TGTGCCAGCAGCCCCGCCGGGGAAGCTAACTATGGCTACACCTTC
TRBD1	TRBV18	TRBJ1-3	NA	CASSEGQGGSGNTIYF	TGTGCCAGCTCTGAGGGACAGGGAGGATCTGGAAACACCATATATTTT
NA	TRBV30	TRBJ2-7	NA	CAWSGSTERLLLEQYF	TGTGCCTGGAGTGGCTCGACAGAGCGCTTGCTCTTGGAGCAGTACTTC
NA	TRBV7-9	TRBJ2-3	once	CASSLEWGPKDTQYF	TGTGCCAGCAGCTTAGAATGGGGGCCAAAAGATACGCAGTATTTT
TRBD1	TRBV27	TRBJ2-1	NA	CASSPRTGGINEQFF	TGTGCCAGCAGCCCCCGGACAGGGGGTATCAATGAGCAGTTCTTC
TRBD2	TRBV7-3	TRBJ2-3	NA	CASSLGTSPDTQYF	TGTGCCAGCAGCTTAGGGACTAGCCCCGATACGCAGTATTTT
NA	TRBV2	TRBJ2-3	NA	CASRALRTDTQYF	TGTGCCAGCAGAGCGCTACGCACAGATACGCAGTATTTT
TRBD2	TRBV30	TRBJ2-3	once	CAWSDSGGLTDTQYF	TGTGCCTGGAGTGATAGCGGGGGGCTCACAGATACGCAGTATTTT
TRBD2	TRBV5-8	TRBJ2-5	NA	CASSPGPGGQETQYF	TGTGCCAGCAGCCCTGGACCGGGGGGGCAAGAGACCCAGTACTTC
TRBD2	TRBV28	TRBJ2-7	NA	CASSRGGPYEQYF	TGTGCCAGCAGTCGCGGGGGTCCCTACGAGCAGTACTTC
TRBD1	TRBV3-1/TRBV3-2	TRBJ1-1	NA	CASSTPGQGSTEAFF	TGTGCCAGCAGTACTCCGGGACAGGGGAGTACTGAAGCTTTCTTT
TRBD2	TRBV23-1	TRBJ2-5	NA	CASSRGRGSQETQYF	TGCGCCAGCAGTCGCGGACGCGGGAGCCAAGAGACCCAGTACTTC
TRBD2	TRBV4-1	TRBJ2-2	NA	CASSHAPGLKTGELFF	TGCGCCAGCAGCCACGCACCGGGACTAAAAACCGGGGAGCTGTTTTTT
TRBD1	TRBV19	TRBJ1-5	NA	CATLGTVNQPQHF	TGTGCCACCTTAGGGACAGTTAATCAGCCCCAGCATTTT
TRBD1	TRBV6-2/TRBV6-3	TRBJ1-6	NA	CASSAGQGERPLHF	TGTGCCAGCAGCGCCGGACAGGGCGAAAGGCCCCTCCACTTT
NA	TRBV25-1	TRBJ2-1	NA	CASSVAGREQFF	TGTGCCAGCAGTGTGGCGGGCAGAGAGCAGTTCTTC
NA	TRBV7-3	TRBJ1-3	NA	CASSADSVSGNTIYF	TGTGCCAGCAGCGCGGACAGCGTCTCTGGAAACACCATATATTTT
NA	TRBV5-4	TRBJ1-4	NA	CASSSAGNEKLFF	TGTGCCAGCAGCTCGGCGGGAAATGAAAAACTGTTTTTT
NA	TRBV30	TRBJ2-3	once	CAWSLGSRDTQYF	TGTGCCTGGAGCCTCGGGAGTCGGGATACGCAGTATTTT
NA	TRBV12-3/TRBV12-4	TRBJ1-1	NA	CASGRTEEAFF	TGTGCCAGTGGAAGGACAGAGGAAGCTTTCTTT
NA	TRBV11-3	TRBJ1-5	NA	CASSLQGEGQPQHF	TGTGCCAGCAGCTTACAAGGGGAGGGCCAGCCCCAGCATTTT
TRBD2	TRBV7-2	TRBJ2-1	NA	CASSWELAGGGNEQFF	TGTGCCAGCAGCTGGGAACTAGCGGGGGGAGGTAATGAGCAGTTCTTC
TRBD1	TRBV27	TRBJ1-6	NA	CASSLVDRDNSPLHF	TGTGCCAGCAGTTTGGTCGACAGGGACAATTCACCCCTCCACTTT